This T cell receptor (beta chain) was profiled in a study of radiotherapy plus CTLA-4 blockade in lung cancer. TCRdb's table, derived via immunoSEQ multiplex PCR, lists solely in-frame clones and lacks some. The sample includes about 62,000 clones, about 72% seen only once; the top ten take about 3%. Study-level findings and limits: The study found tumor-derived TCR clones expanded in blood after radiotherapy plus ipilimumab.

Of note for this clone: Its antigen is not known.

J was trimmed by 2 bases and V by 5 bases; bases with no gene match: 6. The CDR3 is made up of 17 amino acids. Per the germline V gene, CDR1 is MGHRA and CDR2 is YSYEKL. This TCR was sampled from a human donor with non-small cell lung cancer who had a complete response to radiotherapy plus ipilimumab. The sequences come from peripheral blood, collected from a patient treated with radiotherapy plus ipilimumab. This chain uses TRBV4-1 with TRBJ2-6, with 10 bases matching TRBD1. The CDR3: CASSRAGQGTGANVLTF. Written as DNA, the CDR3 is TGCGCCAGCAGCAGAGCGGGACAGGGGACTGGGGCCAACGTCCTGACTTTC.